The rows below give T cell receptor beta chains drawn from one sample of a study of cytotoxic CD8 clonotypes in ibrutinib-treated CLL. TCRdb's table, derived via immunoSEQ multiplex PCR, lists solely in-frame clones and lacks some. The sample carries about 200,000 clones, roughly 72% recorded once. Specimen: PBMCs, collected after 24 months of ibrutinib treatment. The receptors were gathered from a human donor with chronic lymphocytic leukemia. Both conserved end residues are part of each CDR3. Each record gives: J gene, D gene, clone size, V gene, CDR3 DNA, CDR3 protein. The D gene is left open where the match is weak. Clone size is not always given. Where it is, it says once, few, many or a class for expanded clones.

TRBJ2-3 | TRBD2 | - | TRBV19 | TGTGCCAGTAGTATAAGCCCCAGCGGGAGGTTGACAGATACGCAGTATTTT | CASSISPSGRLTDTQYF
TRBJ2-3 | TRBD1 | - | TRBV10-3 | TGTGCCATCGGCGGGACAGGGAACACAGATACGCAGTATTTT | CAIGGTGNTDTQYF
TRBJ2-2 | - | - | TRBV7-9 | TGTGCCAGCAGCTTAGTAACAGGGCCCGGGGAGCTGTTTTTT | CASSLVTGPGELFF
TRBJ1-5 | - | - | TRBV27 | TGTGCCAGCAGCCCGGCGTTCGGGGAGCACGGGCTTTTT | CASSPAFGEHGLF
TRBJ2-7 | - | - | TRBV5-1 | TGCGCCAGCAGCATCGGGACGGAGAACTCCTACGAGCAGTACTTC | CASSIGTENSYEQYF
TRBJ2-4 | TRBD1 | - | TRBV23-1 | TGCGCCAGCAGTCAAATCGGGTCGGGACAGGGGATTTGCGGGATTCAGTACTTC | CASSQIGSGQGICGIQYF
TRBJ1-5 | - | once | TRBV15 | TGTGCCACCAGCAGAGACAGGAGCAATCAGCCCCAGCATTTT | CATSRDRSNQPQHF
TRBJ1-5 | - | few | TRBV28 | TGTGCCAGCAGTTTAGGTAAACAGGTCATTCAGCCCCAGCATTTT | CASSLGKQVIQPQHF
TRBJ2-7 | TRBD1 | - | TRBV5-6 | TGTGCCAAGAGTCGGGGGACAGGGGCCTACGAGCAGTACTTC | CAKSRGTGAYEQYF
TRBJ2-7 | TRBD1 | - | TRBV6-6 | TGTGCCAGCAGAAGGGACAGGGGTTCCTACGAGCAGTACTTC | CASRRDRGSYEQYF
TRBJ2-5 | - | - | TRBV30 | TGTGCCTGGAGTGTAGGTGGGACCCAGTACTTC | CAWSVGGTQYF
TRBJ2-7 | - | - | TRBV6-5 | TGTGCCAGCAGTTACTCGCTCGGGGGAGGTTTCTACGAGCAGTACTTC | CASSYSLGGGFYEQYF
TRBJ1-4 | TRBD1 | few | TRBV5-6 | TGTGCCAGCAGCTTGACAGGGGGAAATGAAAAACTGTTTTTT | CASSLTGGNEKLFF
TRBJ2-2 | - | - | TRBV18 | TGTGCCAGCTCACCAACAGGGAGCACCGGGGAGCTGTTTTTT | CASSPTGSTGELFF
TRBJ2-7 | TRBD2 | once | TRBV6-5 | TGTGCCAGCACCTTCAGCGGGACTAGTCAGTACGAGCAGTACTTC | CASTFSGTSQYEQYF
TRBJ2-5 | TRBD2 | - | TRBV5-4 | TGTGCCAGCAGCTACAGGGCGGGAGGTGGGGAGACCCAGTACTTC | CASSYRAGGGETQYF
TRBJ2-7 | - | - | TRBV9 | TGTGCCAGCAGCGTAGACTACCAGGGGTACGAGCAGTACTTC | CASSVDYQGYEQYF
TRBJ2-2 | TRBD1 | - | TRBV7-8 | TGTGCCAGCAGGGGACAGGGTGTCCACACCGGGGAGCTGTTTTTT | CASRGQGVHTGELFF
TRBJ2-3 | TRBD2 | - | TRBV29-1 | TGCAGCGCTGCCTGGACTAGTGAGGTAGGAGATACGCAGTATTTT | CSAAWTSEVGDTQYF
TRBJ1-3 | - | - | TRBV27 | TGTGCCAGCAGTTTTTCGGGCCACTCTGGAAACACCATATATTTT | CASSFSGHSGNTIYF
TRBJ1-4 | - | - | TRBV7-9 | TGTGCCAGCAGCTTACTCCTCAACGAAAAACTGTTTTTT | CASSLLLNEKLFF
TRBJ1-2 | - | - | TRBV27 | TGTGCCAGCAGTTTGGGCGTGGGGGAGGCCTATGGCTACACCTTC | CASSLGVGEAYGYTF
TRBJ2-5 | TRBD2 | - | TRBV18 | TGTGCCAGCTCACCAGTCCCGGGAGGGCATGAGACCCAGTACTTC | CASSPVPGGHETQYF
TRBJ1-2 | - | - | TRBV13 | TGTGCCAGCAGTGAAAAGGGCTACACCTTC | CASSEKGYTF